The T cell receptor beta chain described here comes from a study of T cell responses to AZD1222 COVID-19 vaccine. This clone is a singleton in its sample. Sequenced by immunoSEQ multiplex PCR; TCRdb stores in-frame clones only, minus some. The profile shows 100,000 to 150,000 clones, roughly 87% of them singletons. Trimming shortened V by 0 bases and J by 11 bases, and 10 bases separated the two germline ends. The CDR3 length is 12 residues. CDR1 is MGHRA and CDR2 is YSYEKL in the germline V gene. This TCR was sampled from an adult in good health. The chain joins TRBV4-1 to TRBJ1-1, with D hard to call. The material sequenced was peripheral blood, taken on day 0 of AZD1222 vaccination. This CDR3 reads CASSQDRARAFF. CDR3 sequence (DNA): TGCGCCAGCAGCCAAGATAGGGCACGGGCTTTCTTT.